Presented here are 23 T cell receptor beta chains from one specimen sequenced in a study of shared clonotypes between healthy human individuals (dated by TCRdb to 2019 to 2021). Library method: the immunoSEQ multiplex PCR assay. TCRdb re-hosts the immuneACCESS table, in-frame sequences only. Its copies lack some clones; in the studies checked, an unresolved V gene accounts for under half of them, and the cause for the rest is not known. The sample table lists under 1,900,000 clones, just under 99% of them with a count of one. 0.36% of the sample lies in the top ten. Sequencing was carried out using naive CD4+ T cells sorted from blood. The meaning of the sample's cell subset or site label: CD45RA+ positively selected. These receptors came from a man aged 25-45 years in good health.

This chain uses TRBV11-2 with TRBJ2-3; TRBD2 matches at 9 bases. With 2 bases clipped from V and 4 bases from J, the junction kept 1 base outside the gene matches. Germline CDR1 reads SGHAT; CDR2 reads FQNNGV. This CDR3 is 14 amino acids long. The CDR3 is CASSLWTSADTQYF. In DNA, the CDR3 is TGTGCCAGCAGCTTATGGACTAGCGCAGATACGCAGTATTTT.

This chain joins TRBV9 and TRBJ2-7; D is possibly TRBD2 (6 bases). Germline CDR1 SGDLS, CDR2 YYNGEE. This CDR3 contains 13 residues. V was trimmed by 4 bases and J by 3 bases, leaving 11 bases between them. As DNA, the CDR3 is TGTGCCAGCAGCCGGGACTCCCACTACGAGCAGTACTTC. This sequence encodes CASSRDSHYEQYF.

The chain recombines TRBV2 with TRBJ2-1, with no clear D. The CDR3 is made up of 10 amino acids. From germline, CDR1 is SNHLY and CDR2 FYNNEI. Between the trimmed V and J ends, which lost 11 bases and 10 bases, there was a span of 12 bases. This CDR3 reads CAVAVWEQFF. The CDR3 DNA sequence: TGTGCCGTAGCCGTCTGGGAGCAGTTCTTC.

This clone came up once. The genes are TRBV19 and TRBJ2-3; unclear D gene. The germline gives CDR1 LNHDA, CDR2 SQIVND (reference sequence). With 6 bases removed from V and 5 bases from J, the gap between germline ends came to 18 bases. The CDR3 covers 15 residues. CDR3 sequence reads: CASSRGRSVGDTQYF. The CDR3 DNA follows: TGTGCCAGTAGCCGCGGCAGGTCGGTAGGAGATACGCAGTATTTT.

The V gene is TRBV10-3, the J gene TRBJ2-7, with 10 bases identical to TRBD2. Trimming at V came to 3 bases and at J to 2 bases, leaving 4 bases not matched to a gene. CDR1 and CDR2 from the germline V gene are ENHRY and SYGVKD. This CDR3 region has 15 residues. CDR3 amino acids: CAISDASGGTYEQYF. Written as DNA, the CDR3 is TGTGCCATCAGTGATGCTAGCGGGGGTACCTACGAGCAGTACTTC.

This clone was observed once. This chain connects TRBV19 to TRBJ2-5; unclear D gene. Germline values: CDR1 LNHDA, CDR2 SQIVND (reference sequence). The CDR3 covers 13 residues. Trimming pared 2 bases from V and 2 bases from J, leaving 6 bases between. This CDR3 reads CASSINGQETQYF. CDR3 coding DNA: TGTGCCAGTAGTATAAACGGGCAAGAGACCCAGTACTTC.

This chain links TRBV7-2 with TRBJ1-2, with 7 nucleotides matching TRBD1. The CDR3 has 14 residues. Looked up from germline, CDR1 is SGHTA and CDR2 is FQGNSA. J lost 4 bases, V lost 4 bases, and 6 bases had no gene match. CDR3 sequence: CASSSGQRGYGYTF. The CDR3 DNA reads TGTGCCAGCAGCTCGGGACAGAGGGGCTATGGCTACACCTTC.

The chain links TRBV6-6 to TRBJ2-2; D remains ambiguous. There are 14 residues in the CDR3. Trimming shortened V by 7 bases and J by 2 bases, and 11 bases separated the two germline ends. Germline lookup yields CDR1 MNHNY and CDR2 SVGAGI (reference sequence). CDR3 in amino acids: CASTKGPNTGELFF. In DNA, the CDR3 is TGTGCCAGCACGAAGGGCCCTAACACCGGGGAGCTGTTTTTT.

The J gene is TRBJ1-3, the V gene TRBV2; 7 bases match TRBD1. V dropped 1 base and J dropped 2; count of bases not matched to a gene: 5. This CDR3 region has 16 residues. The germline V gene has CDR1 SNHLY and CDR2 FYNNEI. The CDR3 region has the DNA TGTGCCAGCAGTGAAGAGAGGGGGCCCCCTGGAAACACCATATATTTT. The encoded protein is CASSEERGPPGNTIYF.

CDR3 region: CASSLVKGPPDRVSEQFF. CDR3 DNA: TGTGCCAGCAGCTTAGTAAAGGGCCCCCCAGACAGGGTTAGTGAGCAGTTCTTC. This chain uses TRBV11-2 with TRBJ2-1; 7 positions agree with TRBD1. The CDR3 length is 18 residues. Germline V gene data show CDR1 as SGHAT and CDR2 as FQNNGV. The V segment lost 1 base and the J segment 9 bases; nucleotides outside the gene matches: 18.

This clone was detected once. Other DNA variants within this sample encode the same CDR3. V usage is TRBV9 and J usage is TRBJ2-1; the D is unclear. Trimming shortened V by 2 bases and J by 8 bases, and 5 bases separated the two germline ends. The V gene's germline CDR1 is SGDLS and CDR2 YYNGEE. The CDR3 runs 11 residues. In DNA form, the CDR3 reads TGTGCCAGCAGCGTCGCCGATGAGCAGTTCTTC. Amino acids: CASSVADEQFF.

This chain joins TRBV5-8 and TRBJ2-7, with TRBD1 as a possible D gene (5 bases). Looked up from germline, CDR1 is SGHTS and CDR2 is YDEGEE. The CDR3 sequence is 14 residues long. V was shortened by 0 bases and J by 5 bases, with 12 bases between the two germline ends. The CDR3 sequence: CASSLGPGSDEQYF. Here the CDR3 DNA reads TGTGCCAGCAGCTTGGGTCCAGGGTCCGACGAGCAGTACTTC.

The rearrangement joins TRBV29-1 to TRBJ2-7; 7 bases align to TRBD2. V dropped 5 bases and J dropped 0; count of bases not matched to a gene: 7. Germline CDR1 is SQVTM and CDR2 is ANQGSEA. This CDR3 is built from 14 residues. CDR3 amino acids: CSVSRLADSYEQYF. The CDR3, as DNA: TGCAGCGTTTCTCGGCTAGCGGACTCCTACGAGCAGTACTTC.

The rearrangement links TRBV10-2 to TRBJ2-7, with unresolved D. Germline V gives CDR1 WSHSY, CDR2 SAAADI. The V gene lost 4 bases and the J gene lost 6 bases, with 7 bases spanning the gap. This CDR3 spans 11 amino acids. The CDR3 is CASSVSTEQYF. Here the CDR3 DNA reads TGCGCCAGCAGTGTGTCTACCGAGCAGTACTTC.

The chain links TRBV5-1 to TRBJ2-7, with TRBD1 identical over 11 bases. CDR1 and CDR2 from the germline V gene are SGHRS and YFSETQ. The CDR3 loop spans 14 amino acids. J was trimmed by 2 bases and V by 4 bases; bases with no gene match: 2. The CDR3 sequence: CASSKGQGAYEQYF. For the CDR3, the DNA is TGCGCCAGCAGCAAGGGACAGGGGGCCTACGAGCAGTACTTC.

The V call is TRBV18, the J call TRBJ1-2, with D perhaps TRBD1 (5 bases). V lost 7 bases and J lost 2, with 11 bases in between. The V gene's germline CDR1 is KGHSH and CDR2 LQKENI. The CDR3 is 13 residues long. CDR3 protein: CASLTGTNYGYTF. DNA for the CDR3: TGTGCCAGCTTGACGGGGACCAACTATGGCTACACCTTC.

Turning to this clone: The identical CDR3 is also encoded by other nucleotide sequences in the sample. The chain carries TRBV5-1 and TRBJ2-5; 8 bases are a match to TRBD2. V trimming: 0 bases; J trimming: 4 bases; junction bases outside the gene matches: 2. This CDR3 contains 14 residues. CDR1 is SGHRS, CDR2 YFSETQ, per germline. CDR3 in amino acids: CASSLVREGETQYF. The CDR3 DNA is TGCGCCAGCAGCTTGGTTCGGGAGGGAGAGACCCAGTACTTC. Full variable domain (missing parts from reference TRBV5-1 and TRBJ2-5): KAGVTQTPRYLIKTRGQQVTLSCSPISGHRSVSWYQQTPGQGLQFLFEYFSETQRNKGNFPGRFSGRQFSNSRSEMNVSTLELGDSALYLCASSLVREGETQYFGPGTRLLVL.

The chain combines TRBV6-1 with TRBJ1-5, with a tentative D call TRBD1 (6 bases). Germline CDR1 and CDR2: MNHNS and SASEGT. The V gene lost 3 bases and the J gene lost 7 bases, with 13 bases spanning the gap. The length of the CDR3 is 14 residues. The CDR3 spells CASSERGGYQPQHF. CDR3 sequence (DNA): TGTGCCAGCAGTGAGCGGGGGGGCTACCAGCCCCAGCATTTT.

CDR3 in amino acids: CASSRGQSYEQYF. In nucleotides, the CDR3 is TGTGCCAGCAGCCGCGGACAATCCTACGAGCAGTACTTC. The chain uses TRBV28 and TRBJ2-7, with D possibly being TRBD1 (5 bases). Trimming removed 6 bases at V and 1 base at J, with 10 bases between. The CDR3 contains 13 residues. CDR1 is MDHEN, CDR2 SYDVKM, per germline.

V is TRBV25-1 and J is TRBJ2-5; TRBD2 is a possible D gene (5 bases). CDR1 MGHDK and CDR2 SYGVNS come from the germline V gene. The germline V and J ends were trimmed by 5 bases and 5 bases, with 18 bases remaining between them. The length of the CDR3 is 15 residues. The CDR3 DNA reads as TGTGCCAGCAGTTTAAGCGGCAGTGGGTCGGAGACCCAGTACTTC. Amino acid sequence: CASSLSGSGSETQYF.

This chain joins TRBV7-2 and TRBJ2-7, with 9 bases identical to TRBD2. The CDR3 runs 16 residues. Germline CDR1 is SGHTA and CDR2 is FQGNSA. Trimming cost V 0 bases and J 5 bases; bases outside gene matches: 8. DNA of the CDR3: TGTGCCAGCAGCTTAGCGGGCGTAGCGGGAGAACACGAGCAGTACTTC. It translates to CASSLAGVAGEHEQYF.

Only one count was recorded for this clone. CDR3 loop: CASSQADSYNEQFF. The DNA for the CDR3 is TGTGCCAGCAGCCAGGCCGACTCCTACAATGAGCAGTTCTTC. The V and J genes are TRBV11-3 and TRBJ2-1; D unclear. The CDR3 loop spans 14 amino acids. Trimming left V 5 bases short and J 0 bases short, with 8 bases between. Germline V CDR1 and CDR2: SGHNT, YENEEA.

This clone was detected once. This chain connects TRBV2 to TRBJ1-2; D remains unclear. The CDR3 consists of 11 residues. V shed 6 bases and J shed 8 bases, with 10 bases lying between them. CDR1 and CDR2 from the germline V gene are SNHLY and FYNNEI. CDR3 residues: CASSLGRGYTF. CDR3 coding DNA: TGTGCCAGCAGCTTAGGTAGGGGCTACACCTTC. The full variable domain, completed using reference TRBV2 and TRBJ1-2, is EPEVTQTPSHQVTQMGQEVILRCVPISNHLYFYWYRQILGQKVEFLVSFYNNEISEKSEIFDDQFSVERPDGSNFTLKIRSTKLEDSAMYFCASSLGRGYTFGSGTRLTVV.